A selection of T cell receptor beta chains follows, all from one sample in a study of T-cell memory formation after mild COVID-19. TCRdb itself ran the 5' RACE reads through MiXCR, one entry per CDR3 protein. Of more than 350,000 distinct CDR3 sequences listed, around 21% are singletons. The sample was PBMCs or a T cell subset sorted from them (not recorded which). These receptors were obtained from an adult woman who had mild COVID-19 (a few samples of this study predate the infection). Cell type and time point are not known. Each CDR3 is given with its conserved first and last residue. The D gene is left open where the match is weak. The size field is filled for only some rows; it gives once, few, many or a size class.

TRBV29-1	few	TRBD2	TRBJ2-7	TGCAGCGGGATACTAGCGGGTCTCTCCTACGAGCAGTACTTC	CSGILAGLSYEQYF
TRBV4-1	few	TRBD1	TRBJ1-1	TGCGCCAGCAGCCAAGAGTGGGGGCAGGGGGTTATAGCTTTCTTT	CASSQEWGQGVIAFF
TRBV5-1	-	-	TRBJ2-3	TGCGCCAGCGCTTTTAACGGCGGGGAAGGCACAGATACGCAGTATTTT	CASAFNGGEGTDTQYF
TRBV10-3	-	-	TRBJ2-1	TGTGCCATCAGAAACCAGGACAGAGATTACAATGAGCAGTTCTTC	CAIRNQDRDYNEQFF
TRBV25-1	large	-	TRBJ1-2	TGTGCCAGCAGTGAAACTGCAGAAGGGGACTATGGCTACACCTTC	CASSETAEGDYGYTF
TRBV5-4	many	TRBD1	TRBJ1-2	TGTGCCAGCAGCCCCGGACAGGGATTCTATGGCTACACCTTC	CASSPGQGFYGYTF
TRBV7-9	-	TRBD2	TRBJ2-2	TGTGCCAGCAGCTCCTGGACTAGCGGGCTCCCCCCGAACACCGGGGAGCTGTTTTTT	CASSSWTSGLPPNTGELFF
TRBV15	-	TRBD1	TRBJ1-5	TGTGCCACCAAAGGACAGGGGGTTTATAGCAATCAGCCCCAGCATTTT	CATKGQGVYSNQPQHF
TRBV4-3	few	-	TRBJ2-5	TGCGCCAGCAGCCAAGATATGGGGCGAGAGACCCAGTACTTC	CASSQDMGRETQYF
TRBV11-2	few	-	TRBJ2-3	TGTGCCAGCAGCTTAGTCCCCAGGGCCTACACAGATACGCAGTATTTT	CASSLVPRAYTDTQYF
TRBV7-6	-	TRBD2	TRBJ2-5	TGTGCCAGCAGCTTAGTCGGATGGGGGGGAGGAGAGACCCAGTACTTC	CASSLVGWGGGETQYF
TRBV6-5	-	-	TRBJ2-5	TGTGCCAGCAGTTTGCGTGCTCGGGTGGGGTCGATCCAAGAGACCCAGTACTTC	CASSLRARVGSIQETQYF
TRBV5-4	few	-	TRBJ2-3	TGTGCCAGCAGCTTACCGGGACCTATGGATACGCAGTATTTT	CASSLPGPMDTQYF
TRBV29-1	few	-	TRBJ1-1	TGCAGCGTTGAAGGCGGAACTGAAGCTTTCTTT	CSVEGGTEAFF
TRBV12-3/TRBV12-4	-	-	TRBJ2-7	TGTGCCAGCAGTTTAGCGCTAACGGGGCTTTACGAGCAGTACTTC	CASSLALTGLYEQYF
TRBV9	-	-	TRBJ1-2	TGTGCCAGCAGCGTAGCTACAGCGGTAGAGCGGGGAGGCTATGGCTACACCTTC	CASSVATAVERGGYGYTF
TRBV9	few	-	TRBJ1-2	TGTGCCAGCAGCGTCAGGGACGGGGGCTACACCTTC	CASSVRDGGYTF
TRBV5-1	many	TRBD2	TRBJ2-7	TGCGCCAGCAGTAGTAGCGGGGGGGCTTACGAGCAGTACTTC	CASSSSGGAYEQYF
TRBV9	few	-	TRBJ2-2	TGTGCCAGCAGCGTAGCACCTAACACCGGGGAGCTGTTTTTT	CASSVAPNTGELFF
TRBV3-1	few	-	TRBJ2-2	TGTGCCAGCAGCCATCACGGGAGCGGGACCGGGGAGCTGTTTTTT	CASSHHGSGTGELFF
TRBV4-1	-	-	TRBJ1-6	TGCGCCAGCAGCCAAGGGCCAGGAGATTCACCCCTCCACTTT	CASSQGPGDSPLHF
TRBV30	-	-	TRBJ1-1	TGTGCCTGGACGTTACAGCTGAACACTGAAGCTTTCTTT	CAWTLQLNTEAFF
TRBV6-2/TRBV6-3	few	TRBD1	TRBJ1-1	TGTGCCAGCAGTTACTCAACAGGGGGACTAAACACTGAAGCTTTCTTT	CASSYSTGGLNTEAFF
TRBV7-2	few	-	TRBJ2-1	TGTGCCAGCAGCCCTAGCTTTCGCTCCTACAATGAGCAGTTCTTC	CASSPSFRSYNEQFF
TRBV4-1	-	-	TRBJ1-1	TGCGCCACCCAACGGACAGTCACCTCGAACACTGAAGCTTTCTTT	CATQRTVTSNTEAFF
TRBV6-5	few	TRBD2	TRBJ2-7	TGTGCCAGCAGCCCCTTAGGACTAGCGGGTTCCTACGAGCAGTACTTC	CASSPLGLAGSYEQYF
TRBV20-1	-	-	TRBJ2-7	TGCAGTGCTGCCAGCGAAACCCACGAGCAGTACTTC	CSAASETHEQYF
TRBV4-2	few	-	TRBJ2-7	TGTGCCAGCAGCCAAGAAAGGCTTACCTACGAGCAGTACTTC	CASSQERLTYEQYF
TRBV12-3/TRBV12-4	-	-	TRBJ1-5	TGTGCCAGCAGTTCGGAGACAGCTATTAATCAGCCCCAGCATTTT	CASSSETAINQPQHF
TRBV5-1	-	TRBD1	TRBJ1-1	TGCGCCAGCAGCTTGGATTCAGGGGGGACTGAAGCTTTCTTT	CASSLDSGGTEAFF
TRBV12-3/TRBV12-4	-	-	TRBJ1-6	TGTGCCAGCAGTTCGAGCTCCTATAATTCACCCCTCCACTTT	CASSSSSYNSPLHF
TRBV6-2/TRBV6-3	-	-	TRBJ2-1	TGTGCCAGCAGCCATACACCCAATGAGCAGTTCTTC	CASSHTPNEQFF
TRBV5-1	many	-	TRBJ1-2	TGCGCCAGCAGCTTGGATGTCAGGGGTGGCTATGGCTACACCTTC	CASSLDVRGGYGYTF
TRBV4-2	once	-	TRBJ1-3	TGTGCCAGCAGCCAAGACAACAACGGAAACACCATATATTTT	CASSQDNNGNTIYF
TRBV18	-	TRBD1	TRBJ1-1	TGTGCCAGCTCACCGGCTTTGGGACAGAAGTTGAACACTGAAGCTTTCTTT	CASSPALGQKLNTEAFF
TRBV2	-	-	TRBJ1-1	TGTGCCAGCAATACTGAGGGTCGGACTGAAGCTTTCTTT	CASNTEGRTEAFF
TRBV20-1	-	-	TRBJ1-1	TGCAGTGCTACCCCCCCGACAGGGAACACTGAAGCTTTCTTT	CSATPPTGNTEAFF
TRBV20-1	once	TRBD1	TRBJ2-3	TGCAGTGCTAGAGATGTTAGGACAGGGGGCACAGATACGCAGTATTTT	CSARDVRTGGTDTQYF
TRBV7-2	few	-	TRBJ1-1	TGTGCCAGCAGCTTATTGCGTGGCCCTCAAGCTTTCTTT	CASSLLRGPQAFF
TRBV7-2	few	-	TRBJ1-1	TGTGCCAGCAGCCCGCTCTCAGGGGTTTTTAACACTGAAGCTTTCTTT	CASSPLSGVFNTEAFF
TRBV12-3/TRBV12-4	few	-	TRBJ2-7	TGTGCCAGCAGCCTCAGGGGCCGGGGGCCCTACGAGCAGTACTTC	CASSLRGRGPYEQYF
TRBV5-6	-	TRBD2	TRBJ2-5	TGTGCCAGCAGCCGTGGGACTAGCAGAGAGACCCAGTACTTC	CASSRGTSRETQYF
TRBV24-1	few	TRBD1	TRBJ2-2	TGTGCCACACAGGGGGCGTATAACACCGGGGAGCTGTTTTTT	CATQGAYNTGELFF
TRBV12-3/TRBV12-4	few	-	TRBJ2-1	TGTGCCAGCGGCCCCGAAAACAATGAGCAGTTCTTC	CASGPENNEQFF
TRBV12-3/TRBV12-4	-	-	TRBJ2-3	TGTGCCAGCAGATACCGCCGCCTGGGGGATACGCAGTATTTT	CASRYRRLGDTQYF